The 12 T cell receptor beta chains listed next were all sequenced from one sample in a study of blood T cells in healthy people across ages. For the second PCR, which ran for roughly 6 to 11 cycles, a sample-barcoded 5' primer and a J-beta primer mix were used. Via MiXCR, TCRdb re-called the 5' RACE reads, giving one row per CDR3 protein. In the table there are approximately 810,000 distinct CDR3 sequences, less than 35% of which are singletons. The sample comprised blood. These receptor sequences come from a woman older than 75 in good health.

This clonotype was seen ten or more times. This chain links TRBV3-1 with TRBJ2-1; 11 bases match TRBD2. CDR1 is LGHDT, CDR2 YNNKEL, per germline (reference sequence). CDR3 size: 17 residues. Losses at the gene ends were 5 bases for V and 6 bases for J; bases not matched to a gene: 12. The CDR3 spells CASSNPGLAGGINEQFF. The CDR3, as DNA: TGTGCCAGCAGCAATCCCGGGCTAGCGGGGGGTATCAATGAGCAGTTCTTC.

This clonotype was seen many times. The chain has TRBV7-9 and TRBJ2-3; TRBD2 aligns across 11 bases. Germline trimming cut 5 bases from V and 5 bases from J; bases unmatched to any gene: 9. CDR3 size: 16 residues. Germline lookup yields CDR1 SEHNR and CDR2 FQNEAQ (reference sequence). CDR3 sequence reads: CASSPVAGGIEDTQYF. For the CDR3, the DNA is TGTGCCAGCAGCCCGGTAGCGGGGGGGATTGAAGATACGCAGTATTTT.

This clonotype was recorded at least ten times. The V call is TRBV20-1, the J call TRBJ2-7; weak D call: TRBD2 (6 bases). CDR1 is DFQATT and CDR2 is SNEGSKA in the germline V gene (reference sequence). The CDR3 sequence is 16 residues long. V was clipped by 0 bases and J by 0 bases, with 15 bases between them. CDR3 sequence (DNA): TGCAGTGCTAGAGATCATGTTCGGGGGTTCTCCTACGAGCAGTACTTC. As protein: CSARDHVRGFSYEQYF.

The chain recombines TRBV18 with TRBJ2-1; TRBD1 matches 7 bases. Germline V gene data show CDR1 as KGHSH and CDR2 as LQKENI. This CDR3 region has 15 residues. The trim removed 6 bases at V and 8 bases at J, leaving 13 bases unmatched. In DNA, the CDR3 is TGTGCCAGCTCCCCCCCGAGTCTACAGGGGCATGAGCAGTTCTTC. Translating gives CASSPPSLQGHEQFF.

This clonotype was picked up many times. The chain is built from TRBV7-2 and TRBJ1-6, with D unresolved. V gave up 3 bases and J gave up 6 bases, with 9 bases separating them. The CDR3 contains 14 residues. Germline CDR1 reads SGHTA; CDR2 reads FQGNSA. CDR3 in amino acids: CASSLQPRNSPLHF. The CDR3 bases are TGTGCCAGCAGCTTGCAGCCCCGTAATTCACCCCTCCACTTT.

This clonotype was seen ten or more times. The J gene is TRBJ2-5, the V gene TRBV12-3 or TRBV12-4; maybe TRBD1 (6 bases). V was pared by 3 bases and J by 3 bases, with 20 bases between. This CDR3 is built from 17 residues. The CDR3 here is CASSFRGSRGSKETQYF. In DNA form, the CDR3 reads TGTGCCAGCAGTTTCAGGGGAAGCAGGGGTTCTAAAGAGACCCAGTACTTC.

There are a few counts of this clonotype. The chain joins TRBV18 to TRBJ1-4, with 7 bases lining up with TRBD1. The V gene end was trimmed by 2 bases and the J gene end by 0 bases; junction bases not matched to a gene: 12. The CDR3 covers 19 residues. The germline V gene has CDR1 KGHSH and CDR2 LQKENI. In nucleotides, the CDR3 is TGTGCCAGCTCACCAAGCTCACCGACAGGGATTACAACTAATGAAAAACTGTTTTTT. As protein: CASSPSSPTGITTNEKLFF.

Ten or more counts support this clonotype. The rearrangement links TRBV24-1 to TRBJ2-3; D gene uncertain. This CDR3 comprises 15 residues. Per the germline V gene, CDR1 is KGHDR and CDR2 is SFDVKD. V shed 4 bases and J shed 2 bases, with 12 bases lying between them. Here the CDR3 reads CATSDPVGATDTQYF. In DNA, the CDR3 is TGTGCCACCAGTGACCCCGTGGGCGCCACAGATACGCAGTATTTT.

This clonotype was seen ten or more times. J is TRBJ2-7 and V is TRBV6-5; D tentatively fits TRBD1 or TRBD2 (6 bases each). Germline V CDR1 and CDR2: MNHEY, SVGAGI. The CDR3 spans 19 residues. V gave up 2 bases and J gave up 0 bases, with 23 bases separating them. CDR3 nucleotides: TGTGCCAGCAGTTACGAGGGGACAAAGTCGCGGGGCCGCTCCTACGAGCAGTACTTC. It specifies CASSYEGTKSRGRSYEQYF.

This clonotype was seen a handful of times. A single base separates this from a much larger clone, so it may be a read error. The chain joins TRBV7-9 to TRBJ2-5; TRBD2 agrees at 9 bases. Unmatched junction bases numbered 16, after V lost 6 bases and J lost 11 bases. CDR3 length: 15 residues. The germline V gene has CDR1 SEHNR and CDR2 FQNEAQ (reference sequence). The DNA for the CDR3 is TGTGCCAGCAGTCAAGTGGGACTAGCTTACAATGAGCAGTACTTC. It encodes CASSQVGLAYNEQYF.

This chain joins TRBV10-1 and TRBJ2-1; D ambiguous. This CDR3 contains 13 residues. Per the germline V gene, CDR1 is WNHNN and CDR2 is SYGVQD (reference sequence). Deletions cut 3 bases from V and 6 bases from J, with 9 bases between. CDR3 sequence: CASSEQRTNEQFF. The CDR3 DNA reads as TGCGCCAGCAGTGAACAACGGACCAATGAGCAGTTCTTC.

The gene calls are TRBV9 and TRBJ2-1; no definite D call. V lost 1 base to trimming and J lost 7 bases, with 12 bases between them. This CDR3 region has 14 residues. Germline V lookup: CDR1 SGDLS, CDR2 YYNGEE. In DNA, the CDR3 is TGTGCCAGCAGCGTAACTATTAGTTCTAATGAGCAGTTCTTC. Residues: CASSVTISSNEQFF.